The T cell receptor beta chain described here comes from a study of blood T cell repertoires in COVID-19. Whole-study context: Sites across the United States, Italy and Spain contributed samples from acute and convalescent COVID-19. T cells, B-cell-depleted T cells, or PBMCs supplied cDNA or gDNA.

Seattle-derived patients entered the study during active infection and were followed longitudinally. The CDR3 has 16 amino acids. Germline CDR1 reads ENHRY; CDR2 reads SYGVKD. Produced via immunoSEQ multiplex PCR; TCRdb's table is partial and in-frame only. The table has some 240,000 clones, roughly 90% seen once. V usage is TRBV10-3 and J usage is TRBJ1-3; D is perhaps TRBD1 (6 bases). The closer fit of TRBJ2-2 to the DNA end suggests the J call may be wrong. Sample: peripheral blood. The sequence was collected from an older woman with COVID-19, enrolled during active disease. This CDR3 is CAISEFSNRATGELFF. CDR3 in DNA: TGTGCCATCAGTGAGTTTTCAAACAGGGCCACCGGGGAGCTGTTTTTT.